This TCR beta chain was captured in a study of shared clonotypes between healthy human individuals. Terminally differentiated effector memory CD45RA+ cells were excluded from the naive CD8 cells, which were CD45RO-negative and positively selected for CCR7. Those who donated were healthy HIV-negative adults, with no recent acute infections or vaccinations reported. As regards this clone: Its specificity is unknown.

Study results and limitations: Read depth was anticipated to influence clonotype sharing among donors.

With V trimmed by 6 bases and J by 4 bases, 7 bases remained unmatched. This CDR3 contains 14 residues. Germline assignment: CDR1 MDHEN and CDR2 SYDVKM. As handled by the study authors: ImmunoSEQ sequences covered only the junction and lacked quality scores; filtering therefore differed. Data came from immunoSEQ multiplex PCR; TCRdb stores just in-frame clones and leaves some out. That table furnishes V, J and clone size, whereas the DNA furnished D and trimming. The data show 1.5 million to 2.5 million clones, approximately 94% seen once. The rearrangement uses TRBV28 and TRBJ2-5; 8 nucleotides line up with TRBD1. The sequencing sample was made of naive CD8+ T cells sorted from blood. The sequence came from a man aged 18-30 years in good health. The CDR3 region is CASREGQGRETQYF. In DNA form, the CDR3 reads TGTGCCAGCAGAGAAGGACAGGGCCGAGAGACCCAGTACTTC.